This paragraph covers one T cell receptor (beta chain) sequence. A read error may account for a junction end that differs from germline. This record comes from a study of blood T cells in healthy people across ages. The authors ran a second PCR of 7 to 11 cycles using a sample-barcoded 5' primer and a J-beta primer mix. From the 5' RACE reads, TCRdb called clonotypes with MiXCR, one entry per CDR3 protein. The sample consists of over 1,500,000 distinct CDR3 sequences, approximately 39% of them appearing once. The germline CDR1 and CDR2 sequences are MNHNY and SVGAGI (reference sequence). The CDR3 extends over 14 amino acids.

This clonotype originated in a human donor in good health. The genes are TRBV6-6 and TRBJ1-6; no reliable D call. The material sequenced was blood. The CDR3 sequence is CASSPGSSNSPPHF. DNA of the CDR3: TGTGCCAGCAGTCCTGGCAGTAGTAACTCACCCCCCCACTTT.